The 3 T cell receptor beta chains listed next were all sequenced from one sample in a study of T cells after posttransplantation cyclophosphamide. The repertoire was sequenced with immunoSEQ multiplex PCR; TCRdb's copy has only in-frame clones and lacks some. The sample carries 50,000 to 60,000 clones, 94% recorded once. The source material was PBMCs. The source of these receptors is a woman between 25 and 40 years old in good health and a related stem cell transplant donor.

CDR3 nucleotides: TGTGCCACCAGCAGAGTAGGGACACTGGATACGCAGTATTTT. It specifies CATSRVGTLDTQYF. The V and J genes are TRBV15 and TRBJ2-3; D is perhaps TRBD1 (6 bases). Germline V gives CDR1 LNHNV, CDR2 YYDKDF (reference sequence). Trimming shortened V by 1 base and J by 6 bases, and 11 bases separated the two germline ends. This CDR3 spans 14 amino acids.

J is TRBJ2-7 and V is TRBV7-9, with D tentatively TRBD2 (5 bases). CDR1 is SEHNR and CDR2 is FQNEAQ in the germline V gene (reference sequence). V gave up 6 bases and J gave up 2 bases, with 14 bases separating them. This CDR3 comprises 14 residues. The CDR3 bases are TGTGCCAGCAGTCGAGGACTCGGACCCTACGAGCAGTACTTC. This codes for CASSRGLGPYEQYF.

V and J are TRBV4-3 and TRBJ1-1; D not resolved. Germline V gives CDR1 LGHNA, CDR2 YSLEER. V shed 4 bases and J shed 11 bases, with 35 bases lying between them. The CDR3 contains 19 residues. The CDR3 DNA reads as TGCGCCAGCAGCCGGCAATTAGACTCGACCGACGGTCCCAAAGATCGGGCTTTCTTT. Residues: CASSRQLDSTDGPKDRAFF.